A selection of T cell receptor beta chains follows, all from one sample in a study of post-analysis software for immune sequencing data. TCRdb re-called the PCR reads through MiXCR, storing one row per CDR3 protein. This table holds 170,000 or so distinct CDR3 sequences, about 32% found once. The sequenced material came from blood. These receptors all stem from a girl under 18 with multiple sclerosis. Both conserved end residues are trimmed from each CDR3. Clone sizes are given selectively: once, few, many, or a class where the clone is expanded.

cdr3_aa clone_size j_call v_call
ASSTNLRGRNTEAF many TRBJ1-1 TRBV7-9
ASSQYHDPGLAGEQY - TRBJ2-7 TRBV4-2
SARDKKAGYSYEQY - TRBJ2-7 TRBV20-1
SSGQGPNQPQH - TRBJ1-5 TRBV20-1
ASSWRGPPHEQY - TRBJ2-7 TRBV6-6
ASSGGLAGAHEQY many TRBJ2-7 TRBV5-6
ASSPLGAGGETQY few TRBJ2-5 TRBV12-3/TRBV12-4
ASNRGHDETQY many TRBJ2-5 TRBV5-1
AISASGRFGEQY many TRBJ2-7 TRBV10-3
ASWRGSGANVLT few TRBJ2-6 TRBV6-2/TRBV6-3
ASSSRGETEAF - TRBJ1-1 TRBV7-3
SAIRTGTNYGYT - TRBJ1-2 TRBV20-1
ASSFGLAYNEQF many TRBJ2-1 TRBV6-5
ASSRTSGRDREQY many - TRBV7-9
ASSFQNGGTEAF - TRBJ1-1 TRBV5-1
ASSPQGTTNEKLF few TRBJ1-4 TRBV18
ASSRGGGGAPTDTQY few TRBJ2-3 TRBV25-1
ASRPGLRTDTQY many TRBJ2-3 TRBV28
SAALGSTPSNEQF many TRBJ2-1 TRBV29-1
ASSLVLAGLETQY - TRBJ2-5 TRBV7-9
AISESTVNFPYNEQF once TRBJ2-1 TRBV10-3
ASSFERSSYEQY - - TRBV27